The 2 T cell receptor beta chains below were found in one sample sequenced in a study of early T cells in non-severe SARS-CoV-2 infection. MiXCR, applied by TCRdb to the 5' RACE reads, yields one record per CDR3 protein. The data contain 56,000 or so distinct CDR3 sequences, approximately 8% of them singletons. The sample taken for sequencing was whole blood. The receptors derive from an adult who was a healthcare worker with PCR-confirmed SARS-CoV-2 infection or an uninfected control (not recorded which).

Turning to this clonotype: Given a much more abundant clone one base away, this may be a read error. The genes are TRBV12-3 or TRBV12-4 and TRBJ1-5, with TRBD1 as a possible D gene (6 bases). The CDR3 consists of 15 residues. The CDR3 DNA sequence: TGTGCCAGCAGTCATACAGGGAGTTCTAATCGGCCCCAGCATTTT. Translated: CASSHTGSSNRPQHF.

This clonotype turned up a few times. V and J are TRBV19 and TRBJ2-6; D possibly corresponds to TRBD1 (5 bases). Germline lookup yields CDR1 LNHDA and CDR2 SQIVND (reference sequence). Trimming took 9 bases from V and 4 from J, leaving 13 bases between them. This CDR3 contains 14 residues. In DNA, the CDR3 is TGTGCCAGCGATCCAGGGTACGGGGCCAACGTCCTGACTTTC. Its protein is CASDPGYGANVLTF.